The subject of this entry is one T cell receptor beta chain. Its cognate antigen is unknown. This entry belongs to a study of T cell repertoires in aging, cancer and after chemotherapy. Study overall: Donors were grouped into six age bands spanning 30 or younger through 70 or older. Pre- and post-chemotherapy samples were paired from chronic lymphocytic leukemia patients treated with fludarabine- or bendamustine-based regimens.

A mixed TRB-A/B primer pool amplified rearranged TRB by multiplex touch-down PCR. TCRdb fed the multiplex PCR reads into MiXCR, producing one record per CDR3 protein. The sample has 10,000 to 15,000 distinct CDR3 sequences, approximately 28% seen once. Study-level results: Compared with age-matched healthy donors, untreated hematological or solid cancer patients showed higher blood TCR clonality. Median generation probability rose over the chemotherapy interval in each cancer cohort, suggesting rebound thymic output.

The template was genomic DNA from peripheral blood, not RNA. The sequencing input was blood. This TCR was sampled from a human donor with a blood cancer.

CDR3 protein: CAATGAQGEKLFF. CDR3 DNA sequence: TGTGCCGCCACAGGGGCTCAGGGTGAAAAACTGTTTTTT. The gene calls are TRBV7-9 and TRBJ1-4; 7 bases agree with TRBD1. The CDR3 runs to 13 residues. CDR1 and CDR2 from the germline V gene are SEHNR and FQNEAQ (reference sequence). J was trimmed by 7 bases and V by 11 bases; bases with no gene match: 10.